This T cell receptor (beta chain) comes out of a study of CD8 T cells in ankylosing spondylitis. V lost 0 bases, J lost 8 bases, and 9 bases lay in between. Germline V gives CDR1 SGDLS, CDR2 YYNGEE. This CDR3 has 13 residues. Libraries for TCR beta were made by quantitative 5'-RACE with molecular barcodes. TCRdb itself ran the 5' RACE reads through MiXCR, one entry per CDR3 protein. This table has 250,000 to 350,000 distinct CDR3 sequences, about a fifth appearing once. On this clonotype itself: Antigen specificity is unknown.

Regarding the study as a whole: There was reportedly significant enrichment of clones that were disease-linked in matched ankylosing spondylitis synovial fluid. Clones linked to the disease showed a CD8+ phenotype. They occurred at relatively low frequencies in peripheral blood. Existing reports had already noted some motif variants in reactive arthritis synovial fluid and blood.

The source is a female donor with ankylosing spondylitis or in good health (not recorded which). Material: blood, either unsorted or a sorted T cell fraction (not recorded which). This chain links TRBV9 with TRBJ2-4, with D hard to call. The CDR3 DNA reads as TGTGCCAGCAGCGTAGAAGGGAACCACATTCAGTACTTC. As protein: CASSVEGNHIQYF.